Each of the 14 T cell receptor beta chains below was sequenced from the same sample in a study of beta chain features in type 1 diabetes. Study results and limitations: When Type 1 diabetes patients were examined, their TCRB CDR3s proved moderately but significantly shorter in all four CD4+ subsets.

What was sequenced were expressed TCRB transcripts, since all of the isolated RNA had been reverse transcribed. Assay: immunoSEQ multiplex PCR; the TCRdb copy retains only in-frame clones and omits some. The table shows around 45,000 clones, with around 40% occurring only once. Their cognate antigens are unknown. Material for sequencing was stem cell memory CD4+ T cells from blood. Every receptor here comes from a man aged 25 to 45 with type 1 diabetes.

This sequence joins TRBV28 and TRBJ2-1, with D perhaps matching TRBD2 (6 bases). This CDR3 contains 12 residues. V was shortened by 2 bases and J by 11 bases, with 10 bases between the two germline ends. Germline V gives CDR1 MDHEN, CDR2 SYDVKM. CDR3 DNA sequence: TGTGCCAGCAGTTTAGGCGGGGTTAAGCAGTTCTTC. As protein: CASSLGGVKQFF.

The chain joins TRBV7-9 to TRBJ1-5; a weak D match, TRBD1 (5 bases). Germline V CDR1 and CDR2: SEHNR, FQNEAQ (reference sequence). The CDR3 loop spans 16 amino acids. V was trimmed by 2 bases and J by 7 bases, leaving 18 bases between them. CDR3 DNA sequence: TGTGCCAGCAGCTTACCAACGGGACTTGGGGGGCAGCCCCAGCATTTT. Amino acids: CASSLPTGLGGQPQHF.

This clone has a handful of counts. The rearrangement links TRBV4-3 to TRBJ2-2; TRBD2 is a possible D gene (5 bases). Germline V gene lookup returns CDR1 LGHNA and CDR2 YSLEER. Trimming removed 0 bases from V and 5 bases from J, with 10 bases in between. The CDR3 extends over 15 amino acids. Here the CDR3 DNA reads TGCGCCAGCAGCCAAGAGCGACTACCTACCGGGGAGCTGTTTTTT. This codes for CASSQERLPTGELFF.

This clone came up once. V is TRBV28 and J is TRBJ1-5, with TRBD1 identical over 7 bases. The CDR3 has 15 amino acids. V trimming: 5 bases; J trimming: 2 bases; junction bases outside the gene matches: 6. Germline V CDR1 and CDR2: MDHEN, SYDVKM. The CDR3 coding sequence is TGTGCCAGCAGTACCACAGGGGCGGGCAATCAGCCCCAGCATTTT. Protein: CASSTTGAGNQPQHF.

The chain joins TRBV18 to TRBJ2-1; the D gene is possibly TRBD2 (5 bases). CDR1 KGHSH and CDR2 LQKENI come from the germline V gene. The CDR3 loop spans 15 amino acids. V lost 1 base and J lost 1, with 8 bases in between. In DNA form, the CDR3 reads TGTGCCAGCTCACCACAGCGGACTTCCTACAATGAGCAGTTCTTC. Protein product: CASSPQRTSYNEQFF.

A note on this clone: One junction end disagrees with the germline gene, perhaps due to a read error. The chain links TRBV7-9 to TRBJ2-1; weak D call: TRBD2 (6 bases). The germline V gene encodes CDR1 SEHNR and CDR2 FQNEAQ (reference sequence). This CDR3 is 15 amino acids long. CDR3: CASKPTRGSYNEQFF. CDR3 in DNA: TGTGCGAGCAAGCCGACGCGGGGCTCCTACAATGAGCAGTTCTTC.

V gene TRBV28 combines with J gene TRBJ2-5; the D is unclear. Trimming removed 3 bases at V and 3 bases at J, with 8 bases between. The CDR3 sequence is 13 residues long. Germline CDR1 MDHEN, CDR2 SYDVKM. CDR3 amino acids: CASSLGRKETQYF. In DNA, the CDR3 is TGTGCCAGCAGTTTGGGCAGAAAAGAGACCCAGTACTTC.

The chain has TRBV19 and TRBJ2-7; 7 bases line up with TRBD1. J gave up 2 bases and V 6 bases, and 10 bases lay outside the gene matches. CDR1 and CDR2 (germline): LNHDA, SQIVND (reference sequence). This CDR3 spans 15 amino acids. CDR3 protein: CASRRQGQVPYEQYF. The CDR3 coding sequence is TGTGCCAGTAGGAGACAGGGACAAGTCCCCTACGAGCAGTACTTC.

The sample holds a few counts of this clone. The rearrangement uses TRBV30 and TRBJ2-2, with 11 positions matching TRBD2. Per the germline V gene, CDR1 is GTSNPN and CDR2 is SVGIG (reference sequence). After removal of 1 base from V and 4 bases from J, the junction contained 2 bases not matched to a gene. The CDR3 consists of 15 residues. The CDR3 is CAWSGLAGTTGELFF. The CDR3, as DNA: TGTGCCTGGAGTGGACTAGCGGGGACCACCGGGGAGCTGTTTTTT.

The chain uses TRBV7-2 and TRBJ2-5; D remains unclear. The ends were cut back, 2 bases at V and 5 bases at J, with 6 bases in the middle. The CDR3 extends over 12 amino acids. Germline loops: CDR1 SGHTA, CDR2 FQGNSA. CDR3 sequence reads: CASSLYGETQYF. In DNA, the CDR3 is TGTGCCAGCAGCTTATACGGGGAGACCCAGTACTTC.

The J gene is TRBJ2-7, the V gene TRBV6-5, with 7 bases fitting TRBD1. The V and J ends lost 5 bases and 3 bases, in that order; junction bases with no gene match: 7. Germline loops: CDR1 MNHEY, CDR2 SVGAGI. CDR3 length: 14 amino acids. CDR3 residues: CASSRTGVNYEQYF. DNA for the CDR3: TGTGCCAGCAGTAGAACAGGGGTGAACTACGAGCAGTACTTC.

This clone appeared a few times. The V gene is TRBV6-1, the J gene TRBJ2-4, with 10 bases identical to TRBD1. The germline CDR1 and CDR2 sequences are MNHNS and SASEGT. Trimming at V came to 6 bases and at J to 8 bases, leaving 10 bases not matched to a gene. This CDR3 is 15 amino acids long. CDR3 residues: CASSLDRGGRDIQYF. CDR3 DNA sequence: TGTGCCAGCAGCTTGGACAGGGGGGGTAGGGACATTCAGTACTTC.

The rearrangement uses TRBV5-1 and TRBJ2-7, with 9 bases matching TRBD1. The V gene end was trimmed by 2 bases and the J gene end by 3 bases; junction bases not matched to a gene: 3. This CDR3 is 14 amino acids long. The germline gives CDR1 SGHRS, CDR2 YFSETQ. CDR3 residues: CASSFSGQGYEQYF. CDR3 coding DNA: TGCGCCAGCAGCTTCTCGGGACAGGGCTACGAGCAGTACTTC.

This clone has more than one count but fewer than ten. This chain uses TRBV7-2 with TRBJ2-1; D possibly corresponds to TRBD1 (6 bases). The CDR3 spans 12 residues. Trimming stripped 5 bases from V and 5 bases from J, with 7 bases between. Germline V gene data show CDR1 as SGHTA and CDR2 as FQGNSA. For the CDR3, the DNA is TGTGCCAGCAGCCGACAGGACAATGAGCAGTTCTTC. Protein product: CASSRQDNEQFF.